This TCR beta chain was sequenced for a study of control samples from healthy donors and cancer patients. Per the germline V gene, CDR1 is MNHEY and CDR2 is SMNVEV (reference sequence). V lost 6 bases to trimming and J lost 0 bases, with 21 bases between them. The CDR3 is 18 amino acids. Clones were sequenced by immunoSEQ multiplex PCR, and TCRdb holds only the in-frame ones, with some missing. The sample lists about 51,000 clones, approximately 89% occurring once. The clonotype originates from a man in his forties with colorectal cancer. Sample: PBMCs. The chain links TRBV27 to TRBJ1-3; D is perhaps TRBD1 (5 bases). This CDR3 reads CASSPEGVGPYSGNTIYF. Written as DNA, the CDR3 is TGTGCCAGCAGCCCGGAAGGGGTGGGGCCTTACTCTGGAAACACCATATATTTT.